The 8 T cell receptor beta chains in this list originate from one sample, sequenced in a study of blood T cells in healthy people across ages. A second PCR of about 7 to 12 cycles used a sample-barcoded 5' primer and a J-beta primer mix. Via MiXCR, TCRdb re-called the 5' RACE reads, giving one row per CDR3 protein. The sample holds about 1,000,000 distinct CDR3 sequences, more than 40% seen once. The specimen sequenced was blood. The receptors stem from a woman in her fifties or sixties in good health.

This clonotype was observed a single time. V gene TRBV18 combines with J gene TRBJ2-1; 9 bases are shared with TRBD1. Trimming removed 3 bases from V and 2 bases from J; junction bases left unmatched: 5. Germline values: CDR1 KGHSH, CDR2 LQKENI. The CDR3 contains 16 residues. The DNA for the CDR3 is TGTGCCAGCTCACCTAGTGGACAGGGGACCTACAATGAGCAGTTCTTC. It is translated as CASSPSGQGTYNEQFF.

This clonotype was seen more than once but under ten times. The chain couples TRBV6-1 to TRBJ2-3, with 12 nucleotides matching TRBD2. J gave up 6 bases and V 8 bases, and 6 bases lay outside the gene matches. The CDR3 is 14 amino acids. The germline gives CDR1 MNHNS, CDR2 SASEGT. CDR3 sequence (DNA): TGTGCCAGCCCCTCTAGCGGGAGGGGTGATACGCAGTATTTT. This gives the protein CASPSSGRGDTQYF.

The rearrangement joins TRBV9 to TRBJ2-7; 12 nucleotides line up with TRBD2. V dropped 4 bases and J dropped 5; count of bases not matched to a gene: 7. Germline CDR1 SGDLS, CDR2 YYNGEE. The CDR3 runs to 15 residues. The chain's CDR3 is CASSPRLAGGNEQYF. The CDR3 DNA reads TGTGCCAGCAGCCCTCGGCTAGCGGGAGGGAACGAGCAGTACTTC.

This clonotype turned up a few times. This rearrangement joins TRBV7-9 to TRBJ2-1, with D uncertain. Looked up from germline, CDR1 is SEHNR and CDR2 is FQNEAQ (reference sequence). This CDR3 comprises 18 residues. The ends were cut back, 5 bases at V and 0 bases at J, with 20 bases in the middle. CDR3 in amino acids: CASSQLDGRSGSYNEQFF. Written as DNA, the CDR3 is TGTGCCAGCAGCCAACTGGACGGTCGAAGTGGCTCCTACAATGAGCAGTTCTTC.

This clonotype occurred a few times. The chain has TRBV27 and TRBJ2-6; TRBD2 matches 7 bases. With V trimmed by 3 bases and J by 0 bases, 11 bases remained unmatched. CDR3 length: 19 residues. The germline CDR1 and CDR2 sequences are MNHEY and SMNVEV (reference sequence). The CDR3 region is CASSLRMAGEDSGANVLTF. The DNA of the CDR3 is TGTGCCAGCAGTTTGAGGATGGCGGGGGAGGACTCTGGGGCCAACGTCCTGACTTTC.

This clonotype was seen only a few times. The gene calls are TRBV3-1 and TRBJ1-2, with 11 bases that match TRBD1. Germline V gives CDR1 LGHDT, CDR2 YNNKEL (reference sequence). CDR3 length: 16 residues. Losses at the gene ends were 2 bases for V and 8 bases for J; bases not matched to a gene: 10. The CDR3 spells CASSQPRTGGVLGYTF. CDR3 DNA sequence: TGTGCCAGCAGCCAACCTCGGACAGGGGGCGTTTTGGGCTACACCTTC.

This CDR3 is CASSSDIDNEQFF. The CDR3 nucleotides read TGTGCCAGCAGCTCGGACATCGACAATGAGCAGTTCTTC. The V and J genes are TRBV7-9 and TRBJ2-1; maybe TRBD1 (5 bases). Germline CDR1 and CDR2: SEHNR and FQNEAQ (reference sequence). The ends were cut back, 4 bases at V and 5 bases at J, with 9 bases in the middle. The CDR3 consists of 13 residues. The whole variable domain, remainder taken from reference TRBV7-9 and TRBJ2-1, is DTGVSQNPRHKITKRGQNVTFRCDPISEHNRLYWYRQTLGQGPEFLTYFQNEAQLEKSRLLSDRFSAERPKGSFSTLEIQRTEQGDSAMYLCASSSDIDNEQFFGPGTRLTVL.

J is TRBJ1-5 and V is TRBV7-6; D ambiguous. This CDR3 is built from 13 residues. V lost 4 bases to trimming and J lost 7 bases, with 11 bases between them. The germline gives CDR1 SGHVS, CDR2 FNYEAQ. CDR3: CASSSRTGQPQHF. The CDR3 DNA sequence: TGTGCCAGCAGCTCCAGGACCGGGCAGCCCCAGCATTTT. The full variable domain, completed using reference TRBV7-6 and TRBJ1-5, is GAGVSQSPRYKVTKRGQDVALRCDPISGHVSLYWYRQALGQGPEFLTYFNYEAQQDKSGLPNDRFSAERPEGSISTLTIQRTEQRDSAMYRCASSSRTGQPQHFGDGTRLSIL.